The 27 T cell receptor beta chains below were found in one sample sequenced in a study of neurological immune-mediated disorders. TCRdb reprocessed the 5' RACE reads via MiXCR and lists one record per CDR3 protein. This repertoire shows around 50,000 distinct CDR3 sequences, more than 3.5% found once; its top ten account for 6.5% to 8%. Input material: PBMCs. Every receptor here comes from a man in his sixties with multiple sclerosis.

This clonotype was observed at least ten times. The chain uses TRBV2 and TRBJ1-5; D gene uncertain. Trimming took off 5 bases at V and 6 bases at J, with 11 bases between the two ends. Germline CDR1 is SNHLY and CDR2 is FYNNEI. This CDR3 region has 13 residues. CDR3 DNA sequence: TGTGCCAGCAGTTTTGGCGACCGTCAGCCCCAGCATTTT. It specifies CASSFGDRQPQHF.

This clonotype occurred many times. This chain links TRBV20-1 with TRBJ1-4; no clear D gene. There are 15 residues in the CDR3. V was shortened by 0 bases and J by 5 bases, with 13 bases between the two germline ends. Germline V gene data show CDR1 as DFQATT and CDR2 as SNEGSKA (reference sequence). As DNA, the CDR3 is TGCAGTGCTAGAGAAGAGGAGGCCCTAAATGAAAAACTGTTTTTT. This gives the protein CSAREEEALNEKLFF.

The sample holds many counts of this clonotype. The CDR3 here is CASSPPGGVFGYTF. As DNA, the CDR3 is TGTGCCAGCAGTCCGCCCGGGGGGGTATTTGGCTACACCTTC. The chain couples TRBV6-5 to TRBJ1-2; D is possibly TRBD1 (5 bases). In germline, CDR1 is MNHEY, CDR2 SVGAGI. Trimming stripped 5 bases from V and 7 bases from J, with 17 bases between. The CDR3 length is 14 residues.

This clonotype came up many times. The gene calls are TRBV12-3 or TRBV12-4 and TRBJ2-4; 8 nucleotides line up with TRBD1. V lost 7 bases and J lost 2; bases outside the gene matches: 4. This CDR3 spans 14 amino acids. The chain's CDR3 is CASTGQGSKNIQYF. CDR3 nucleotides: TGTGCCAGCACCGGACAGGGCTCCAAAAACATTCAGTACTTC.

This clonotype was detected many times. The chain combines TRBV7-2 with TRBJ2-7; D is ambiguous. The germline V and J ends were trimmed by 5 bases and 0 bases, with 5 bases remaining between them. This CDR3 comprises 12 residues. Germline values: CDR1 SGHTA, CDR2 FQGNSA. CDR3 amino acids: CASSQSSYEQYF. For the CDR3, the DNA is TGTGCCAGCAGCCAAAGCTCCTACGAGCAGTACTTC.

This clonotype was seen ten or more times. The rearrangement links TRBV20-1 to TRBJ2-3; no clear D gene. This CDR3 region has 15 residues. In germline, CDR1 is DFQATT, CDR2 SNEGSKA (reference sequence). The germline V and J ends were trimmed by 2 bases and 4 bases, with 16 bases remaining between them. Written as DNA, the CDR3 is TGCAGTGCTAGATCAGGAATCCTTATCCCAGATACGCAGTATTTT. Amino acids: CSARSGILIPDTQYF.

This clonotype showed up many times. This CDR3 reads CSARGNPGTYNSPLHF. CDR3 in DNA: TGCAGTGCTAGAGGAAATCCGGGAACCTATAATTCACCCCTCCACTTT. The V call is TRBV20-1, the J call TRBJ1-6; no firm D call. This CDR3 comprises 16 residues. Germline V CDR1 and CDR2: DFQATT, SNEGSKA (reference sequence). Trimming stripped 1 base from V and 2 bases from J, with 12 bases between.

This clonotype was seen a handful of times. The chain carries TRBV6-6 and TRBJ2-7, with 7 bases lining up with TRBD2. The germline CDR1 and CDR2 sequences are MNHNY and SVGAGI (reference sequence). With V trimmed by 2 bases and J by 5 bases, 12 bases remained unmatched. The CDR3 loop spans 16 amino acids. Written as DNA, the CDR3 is TGTGCCAGCAGTTACGGGGAGGGGTTGGCCCGGGACGAGCAGTACTTC. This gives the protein CASSYGEGLARDEQYF.

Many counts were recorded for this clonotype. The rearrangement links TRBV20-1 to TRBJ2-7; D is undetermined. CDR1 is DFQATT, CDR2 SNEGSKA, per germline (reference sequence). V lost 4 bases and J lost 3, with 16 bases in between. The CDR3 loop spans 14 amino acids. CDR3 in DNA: TGCAGTGCTACCCCCCCTAGGGATGACTACGAGCAGTACTTC. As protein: CSATPPRDDYEQYF.

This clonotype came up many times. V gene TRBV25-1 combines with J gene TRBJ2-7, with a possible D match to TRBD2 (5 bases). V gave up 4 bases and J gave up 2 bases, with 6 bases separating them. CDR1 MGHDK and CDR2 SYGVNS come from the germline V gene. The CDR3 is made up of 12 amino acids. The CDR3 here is CASSAGAYEQYF. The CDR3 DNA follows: TGTGCCAGCAGTGCCGGGGCCTACGAGCAGTACTTC.

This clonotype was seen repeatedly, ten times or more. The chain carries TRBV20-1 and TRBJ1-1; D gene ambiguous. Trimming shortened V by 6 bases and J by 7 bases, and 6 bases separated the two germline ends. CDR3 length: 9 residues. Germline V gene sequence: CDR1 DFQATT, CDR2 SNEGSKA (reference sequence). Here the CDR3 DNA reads TGCAGTGCGGGAGATGAAGCTTTCTTT. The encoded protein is CSAGDEAFF.

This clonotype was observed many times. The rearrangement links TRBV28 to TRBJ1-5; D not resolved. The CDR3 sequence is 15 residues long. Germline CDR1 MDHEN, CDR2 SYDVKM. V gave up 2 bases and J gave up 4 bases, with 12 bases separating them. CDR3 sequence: CASSLSLGGNQPQHF. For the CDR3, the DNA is TGTGCCAGCAGTTTAAGTTTGGGTGGAAATCAGCCCCAGCATTTT.

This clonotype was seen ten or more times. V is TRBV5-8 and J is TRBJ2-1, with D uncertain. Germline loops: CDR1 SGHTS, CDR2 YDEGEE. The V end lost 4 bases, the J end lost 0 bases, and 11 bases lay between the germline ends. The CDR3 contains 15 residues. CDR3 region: CASSVAGASYNEQFF. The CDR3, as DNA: TGTGCCAGCAGCGTTGCAGGTGCCTCCTACAATGAGCAGTTCTTC.

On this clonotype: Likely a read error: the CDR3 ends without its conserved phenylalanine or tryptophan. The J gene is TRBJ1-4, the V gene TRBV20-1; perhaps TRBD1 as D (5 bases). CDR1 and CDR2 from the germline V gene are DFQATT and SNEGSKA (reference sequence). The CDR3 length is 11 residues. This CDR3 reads CTPAQGEKLFN. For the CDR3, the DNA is TGCACCCCAGCCCAGGGAGAAAAACTGTTTAAT.

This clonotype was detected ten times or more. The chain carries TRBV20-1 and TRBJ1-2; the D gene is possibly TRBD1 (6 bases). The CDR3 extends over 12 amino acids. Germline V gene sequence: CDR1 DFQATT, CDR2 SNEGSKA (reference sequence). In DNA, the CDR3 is TGCAGCCACAGGGATGAGATGGGGGGCTACACCTTC. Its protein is CSHRDEMGGYTF.

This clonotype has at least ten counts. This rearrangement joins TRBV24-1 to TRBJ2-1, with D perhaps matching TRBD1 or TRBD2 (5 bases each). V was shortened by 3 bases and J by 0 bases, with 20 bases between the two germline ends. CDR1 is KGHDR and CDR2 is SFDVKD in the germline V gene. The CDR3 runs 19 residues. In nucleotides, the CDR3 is TGTGCCACCAGTGATGTTCCGGGACGGACGCCCAGCTCCTACAATGAGCAGTTCTTC. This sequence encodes CATSDVPGRTPSSYNEQFF.

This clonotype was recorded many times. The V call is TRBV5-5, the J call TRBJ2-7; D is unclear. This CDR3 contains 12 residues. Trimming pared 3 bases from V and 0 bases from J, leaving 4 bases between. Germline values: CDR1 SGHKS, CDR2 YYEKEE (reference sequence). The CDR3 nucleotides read TGTGCCAGCAGCTGGGACTCCTACGAGCAGTACTTC. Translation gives CASSWDSYEQYF.

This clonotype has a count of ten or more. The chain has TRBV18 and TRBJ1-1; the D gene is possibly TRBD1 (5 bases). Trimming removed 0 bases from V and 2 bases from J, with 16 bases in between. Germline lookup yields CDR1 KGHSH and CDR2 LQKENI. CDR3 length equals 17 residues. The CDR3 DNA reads TGTGCCAGCTCACCACCATTCCCACGGGGCCGAAACACTGAAGCTTTCTTT. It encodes CASSPPFPRGRNTEAFF.

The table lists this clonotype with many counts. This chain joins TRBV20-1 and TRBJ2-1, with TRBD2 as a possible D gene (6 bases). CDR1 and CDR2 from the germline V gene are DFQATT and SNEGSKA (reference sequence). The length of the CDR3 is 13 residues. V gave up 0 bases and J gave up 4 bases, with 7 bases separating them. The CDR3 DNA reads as TGCAGTGCTAGAGATGCGGGGTACAATGAGCAGTTCTTC. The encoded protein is CSARDAGYNEQFF.

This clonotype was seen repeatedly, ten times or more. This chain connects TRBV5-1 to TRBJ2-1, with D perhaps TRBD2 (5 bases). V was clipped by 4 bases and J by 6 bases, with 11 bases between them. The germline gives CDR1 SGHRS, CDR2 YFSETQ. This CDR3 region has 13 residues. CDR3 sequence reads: CASSPYGVNEQFF. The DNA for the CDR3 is TGCGCCAGCAGCCCCTACGGGGTCAATGAGCAGTTCTTC. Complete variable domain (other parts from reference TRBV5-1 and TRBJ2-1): KAGVTQTPRYLIKTRGQQVTLSCSPISGHRSVSWYQQTPGQGLQFLFEYFSETQRNKGNFPGRFSGRQFSNSRSEMNVSTLELGDSALYLCASSPYGVNEQFFGPGTRLTVL.

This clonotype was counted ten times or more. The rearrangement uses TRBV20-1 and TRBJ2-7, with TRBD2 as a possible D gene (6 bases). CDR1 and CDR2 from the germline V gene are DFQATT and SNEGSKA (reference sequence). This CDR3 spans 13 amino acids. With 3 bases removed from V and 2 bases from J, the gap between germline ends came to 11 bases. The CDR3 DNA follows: TGCAGTGCTAGGCCTAGCGAGGCCTACGAGCAGTACTTC. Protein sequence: CSARPSEAYEQYF.

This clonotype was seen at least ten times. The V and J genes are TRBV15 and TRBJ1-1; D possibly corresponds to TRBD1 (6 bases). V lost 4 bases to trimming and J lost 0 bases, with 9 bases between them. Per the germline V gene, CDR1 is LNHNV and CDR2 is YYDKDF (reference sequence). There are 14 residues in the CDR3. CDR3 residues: CATSNTGMNTEAFF. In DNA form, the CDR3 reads TGTGCCACCAGCAATACAGGGATGAACACTGAAGCTTTCTTT.

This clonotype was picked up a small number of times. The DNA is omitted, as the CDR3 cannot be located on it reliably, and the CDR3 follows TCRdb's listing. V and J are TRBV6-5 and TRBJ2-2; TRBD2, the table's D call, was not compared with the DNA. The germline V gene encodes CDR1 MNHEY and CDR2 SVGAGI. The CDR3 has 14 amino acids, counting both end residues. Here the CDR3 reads CASSSSGPAGELFF.

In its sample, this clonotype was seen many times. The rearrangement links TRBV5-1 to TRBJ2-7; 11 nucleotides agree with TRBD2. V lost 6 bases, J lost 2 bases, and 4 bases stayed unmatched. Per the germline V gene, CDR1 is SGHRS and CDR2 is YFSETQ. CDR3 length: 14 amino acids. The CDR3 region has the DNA TGCGCCAGCACTCCTAGCGGGAGGACCTACGAGCAGTACTTC. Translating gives CASTPSGRTYEQYF.

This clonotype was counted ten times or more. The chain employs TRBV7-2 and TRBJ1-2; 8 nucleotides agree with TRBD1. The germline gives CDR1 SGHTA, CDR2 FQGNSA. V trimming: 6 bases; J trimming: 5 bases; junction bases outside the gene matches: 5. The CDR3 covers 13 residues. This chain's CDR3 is CASRGQGSYGYTF. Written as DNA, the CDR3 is TGTGCCAGCAGAGGACAGGGTTCTTATGGCTACACCTTC. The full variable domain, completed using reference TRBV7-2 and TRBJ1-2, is GAGVSQSPSNKVTEKGKDVELRCDPISGHTALYWYRQSLGQGLEFLIYFQGNSAPDKSGLPSDRFSAERTGGSVSTLTIQRTQQEDSAVYLCASRGQGSYGYTFGSGTRLTVV.

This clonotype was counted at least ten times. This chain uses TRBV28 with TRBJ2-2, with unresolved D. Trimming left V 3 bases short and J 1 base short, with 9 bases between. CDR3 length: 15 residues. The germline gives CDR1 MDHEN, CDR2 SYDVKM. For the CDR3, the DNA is TGTGCCAGCAGTTTTTCGGCAGAGAACACCGGGGAGCTGTTTTTT. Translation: CASSFSAENTGELFF.

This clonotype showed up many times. The CDR3, as DNA: TGCAGTGCGTCGCGTCGGGGGGACTATGGCTACACCTTC. Protein: CSASRRGDYGYTF. J is TRBJ1-2 and V is TRBV20-1; weak D call: TRBD1 (5 bases). The V end was cut by 6 bases, the J end by 3 bases, with 14 bases between. The CDR3 consists of 13 residues. Germline CDR1 and CDR2: DFQATT and SNEGSKA (reference sequence).